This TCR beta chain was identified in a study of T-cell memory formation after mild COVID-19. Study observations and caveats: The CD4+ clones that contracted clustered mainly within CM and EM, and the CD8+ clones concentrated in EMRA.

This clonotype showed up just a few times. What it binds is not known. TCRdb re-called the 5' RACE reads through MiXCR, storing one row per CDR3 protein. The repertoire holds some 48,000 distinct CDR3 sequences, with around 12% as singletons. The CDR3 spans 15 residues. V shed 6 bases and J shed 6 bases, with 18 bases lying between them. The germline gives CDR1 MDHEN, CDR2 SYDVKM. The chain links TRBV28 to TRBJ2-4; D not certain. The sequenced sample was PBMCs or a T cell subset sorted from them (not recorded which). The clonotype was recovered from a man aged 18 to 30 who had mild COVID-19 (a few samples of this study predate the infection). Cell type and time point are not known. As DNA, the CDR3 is TGTGCCAGCAGACCCCACGCGGTACCTGGAAACATTCAGTACTTC. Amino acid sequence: CASRPHAVPGNIQYF.